Shown below are 21 T cell receptor beta chains from a single sample sequenced in a study of T-cell memory formation after mild COVID-19. TCRdb called the 5' RACE reads again in MiXCR, with one record for every CDR3 protein. The sample holds around 370,000 distinct CDR3 sequences, 20% to 25% seen once. Sequencing input: PBMCs or a T cell subset sorted from them (not recorded which). The receptors stem from an adult woman who had mild COVID-19 (a few samples of this study predate the infection). Cell type and time point are not known.

There are a few counts of this clonotype. The chain links TRBV4-3 to TRBJ2-7, with D perhaps given as TRBD1 or TRBD2 (5 bases each). Germline V gives CDR1 LGHNA, CDR2 YSLEER. Trimming removed 3 bases from V and 2 bases from J, with 11 bases in between. This CDR3 is 14 amino acids long. Here the CDR3 reads CASSQYGGAYEQYF. CDR3 bases: TGCGCCAGCAGCCAGTATGGGGGAGCCTACGAGCAGTACTTC.

The rearrangement links TRBV4-1 to TRBJ1-3, with no clear D. Germline CDR1 reads MGHRA; CDR2 reads YSYEKL. This CDR3 has 15 amino acids. Trimming removed 8 bases from V and 1 base from J, with 15 bases in between. CDR3 bases: TGCGCCAGCTCCGGTGAGGCAGATTCTGGAAACACCATATATTTT. Its protein is CASSGEADSGNTIYF.

This clonotype was detected a few times. J is TRBJ1-6 and V is TRBV20-1; D call uncertain. This CDR3 has 17 amino acids. Trimming took off 0 bases at V and 5 bases at J, with 17 bases between the two ends. Germline V gives CDR1 DFQATT, CDR2 SNEGSKA (reference sequence). This CDR3 reads CSARDLTREDHNSPLHF. The CDR3 nucleotides read TGCAGTGCTAGAGATTTGACCAGAGAGGATCATAATTCACCCCTCCACTTT.

The DNA of the CDR3 is TGTGCCAGCAGTTACTCGACTAGCGGGAGCTACGAGCAGTACTTC. Its translation is CASSYSTSGSYEQYF. The genes are TRBV6-2 or TRBV6-3 and TRBJ2-7; 12 bases agree with TRBD2. Germline CDR1 MNHEY, CDR2 SVGEGT. Unmatched junction bases numbered 0, after V lost 0 bases and J lost 3 bases. The CDR3 runs to 15 residues.

This chain joins TRBV27 and TRBJ2-6; TRBD1 matches at 9 bases. Trimming at V came to 5 bases and at J to 2 bases, leaving 4 bases not matched to a gene. The CDR3 is 16 amino acids. In germline, CDR1 is MNHEY, CDR2 SMNVEV (reference sequence). This chain's CDR3 is CASSIRTGAGANVLTF. CDR3 bases: TGTGCCAGCAGTATCAGGACAGGGGCTGGGGCCAACGTCCTGACTTTC.

The chain combines TRBV9 with TRBJ2-1, with TRBD2 matching 8 bases. CDR1 and CDR2 from the germline V gene are SGDLS and YYNGEE. This CDR3 spans 20 amino acids. Unmatched junction bases numbered 16, after V lost 2 bases and J lost 0 bases. The CDR3, as DNA: TGTGCCAGCAGCGTGAGTAGCGGGGTCCTCAACCCGAGCTCCTACAATGAGCAGTTCTTC. Translating it yields CASSVSSGVLNPSSYNEQFF.

The chain couples TRBV6-5 to TRBJ2-7, with D hard to call. Germline loops: CDR1 MNHEY, CDR2 SVGAGI. V lost 5 bases, J lost 0 bases, and 11 bases lay in between. The CDR3 length is 14 residues. CDR3 nucleotides: TGTGCCAGCAGTCCCGCTTCGAGCTCCTACGAGCAGTACTTC. Translation: CASSPASSSYEQYF.

The table lists this clonotype with a count of one. The rearrangement joins TRBV4-2 to TRBJ2-6; D unclear. Trimming removed 6 bases at V and 0 bases at J, with 9 bases between. Germline CDR1 LGHNA, CDR2 YNFKEQ. The length of the CDR3 is 15 residues. Written as DNA, the CDR3 is TGTGCCAGCAGGTTGGTCGACTCTGGGGCCAACGTCCTGACTTTC. Protein: CASRLVDSGANVLTF.

This clonotype was detected many times. The chain carries TRBV3-1 and TRBJ2-7, with TRBD1 as a possible D gene (6 bases). This CDR3 is built from 17 residues. V was trimmed by 0 bases and J by 5 bases, leaving 20 bases between them. The germline gives CDR1 LGHDT, CDR2 YNNKEL (reference sequence). The CDR3: CASSQDLIQGYRNEQYF. CDR3 DNA: TGTGCCAGCAGCCAAGACTTGATACAGGGATATCGCAACGAGCAGTACTTC.

The chain joins TRBV20-1 to TRBJ1-3; TRBD1 matches 8 bases. J lost 7 bases, V lost 1 base, and 3 bases had no gene match. Germline CDR1 is DFQATT and CDR2 is SNEGSKA (reference sequence). The CDR3 consists of 13 residues. CDR3 nucleotides: TGCAGTGCTAGAGGGCAGGGGGCGAACACCATATATTTT. Its protein product is CSARGQGANTIYF.

This clonotype was seen at least ten times. The rearrangement links TRBV24-1 to TRBJ2-2, with TRBD2 matching over 7 bases. This CDR3 is built from 15 residues. Looked up from germline, CDR1 is KGHDR and CDR2 is SFDVKD. V lost 10 bases and J lost 3; bases outside the gene matches: 10. The CDR3, as DNA: TGTGCCACGGCCCGGGGGGAGACTTACACCGGGGAGCTGTTTTTT. Translating it yields CATARGETYTGELFF.

This clonotype was detected a few times. The V and J genes are TRBV20-1 and TRBJ1-1, with D tentatively TRBD1 (5 bases). Germline assignment: CDR1 DFQATT and CDR2 SNEGSKA (reference sequence). The CDR3 contains 15 residues. The germline V and J ends were trimmed by 6 bases and 0 bases, with 17 bases remaining between them. The CDR3 coding sequence is TGCAGTGCACCCGCTCGGGGACTGGTGAACACTGAAGCTTTCTTT. Translated: CSAPARGLVNTEAFF.

In its sample, this clonotype was seen a few times. V usage is TRBV5-1 and J usage is TRBJ2-3; D is unresolved. V lost 5 bases, J lost 4 bases, and 11 bases lay in between. Per germline, CDR1 SGHRS and CDR2 YFSETQ. The CDR3 is 13 residues long. The CDR3 here is CASRSFGADTQYF. The CDR3 DNA reads as TGCGCCAGCAGAAGTTTCGGAGCAGATACGCAGTATTTT.

The chain employs TRBV28 and TRBJ2-7, with unresolved D. CDR1 MDHEN and CDR2 SYDVKM come from the germline V gene. The length of the CDR3 is 12 residues. With 6 bases removed from V and 0 bases from J, the gap between germline ends came to 6 bases. The DNA of the CDR3 is TGTGCCAGCAGGTCGAGCTCCTACGAGCAGTACGTC. This encodes CASRSSSYEQYV.

This clonotype has more than one count but fewer than ten. This chain joins TRBV13 and TRBJ1-2, with TRBD1 identical over 7 bases. The V gene end was trimmed by 5 bases and the J gene end by 9 bases; junction bases not matched to a gene: 18. CDR1 is PRHDT, CDR2 FYEKMQ, per germline (reference sequence). The CDR3 sequence is 16 residues long. In nucleotides, the CDR3 is TGTGCCAGCAGCCCCAAAGCCCCGACAGGGTCGACGAGCTACACCTTC. As protein: CASSPKAPTGSTSYTF. The full variable domain, its missing parts supplied by reference TRBV13 and TRBJ1-2, is AAGVIQSPRHLIKEKRETATLKCYPIPRHDTVYWYQQGPGQDPQFLISFYEKMQSDKGSIPDRFSAQQFSDYHSELNMSSLELGDSALYFCASSPKAPTGSTSYTFGSGTRLTVV.

The CDR3 spells CASSHGTGGIYGYTF. CDR3 nucleotide sequence: TGTGCCAGCAGCCATGGGACAGGGGGCATCTATGGCTACACCTTC. V usage is TRBV9 and J usage is TRBJ1-2; 12 nucleotides align to TRBD1. CDR1 is SGDLS and CDR2 is YYNGEE in the germline V gene. This CDR3 region has 15 residues. Losses at the gene ends were 4 bases for V and 4 bases for J; bases not matched to a gene: 5.

There are many counts of this clonotype. V gene TRBV7-9 combines with J gene TRBJ2-3; no reliable D call. Germline V gene lookup returns CDR1 SEHNR and CDR2 FQNEAQ (reference sequence). The CDR3 length is 13 residues. The V end lost 1 base, the J end lost 6 bases, and 8 bases lay between the germline ends. The CDR3 loop is CASSLGTRDTQYF. CDR3 sequence (DNA): TGTGCCAGCAGCTTAGGAACCCGGGATACGCAGTATTTT.

This clonotype was observed a handful of times. The chain recombines TRBV20-1 with TRBJ1-2; no clear D. The CDR3 contains 13 residues. V was shortened by 0 bases and J by 8 bases, with 13 bases between the two germline ends. The V gene's germline CDR1 is DFQATT and CDR2 SNEGSKA (reference sequence). This CDR3 reads CSARDVTSKGYTF. In DNA, the CDR3 is TGCAGTGCTAGAGATGTGACGAGCAAAGGCTACACCTTC.

The chain recombines TRBV30 with TRBJ2-3; perhaps TRBD2 as D (6 bases). The CDR3 covers 14 residues. Trimming shortened V by 7 bases and J by 0 bases, and 14 bases separated the two germline ends. CDR1 is GTSNPN and CDR2 is SVGIG in the germline V gene (reference sequence). The CDR3 here is CALTRGKSTDTQYF. CDR3 in DNA: TGTGCCTTAACTCGGGGGAAAAGCACAGATACGCAGTATTTT.

This clonotype has a handful of counts. The rearrangement uses TRBV6-2 or TRBV6-3 and TRBJ2-1, with 8 bases matching TRBD2. The CDR3 extends over 16 amino acids. With V trimmed by 4 bases and J by 3 bases, 8 bases remained unmatched. Germline assignment: CDR1 MNHEY and CDR2 SVGEGT. The CDR3 region is CASSSTAGAHYNEQFF. The CDR3 DNA reads TGTGCCAGCAGTTCGACAGCGGGAGCCCACTACAATGAGCAGTTCTTC.

This clonotype has more than one count but fewer than ten. V is TRBV12-3 or TRBV12-4 and J is TRBJ1-1, with 9 bases aligning to TRBD1. Trimming at V came to 7 bases and at J to 5 bases, leaving 5 bases not matched to a gene. The CDR3 has 13 amino acids. The CDR3 DNA sequence: TGTGCCAGCAAAAACAGGGGGCCGACTGAAGCTTTCTTT. Residues: CASKNRGPTEAFF.